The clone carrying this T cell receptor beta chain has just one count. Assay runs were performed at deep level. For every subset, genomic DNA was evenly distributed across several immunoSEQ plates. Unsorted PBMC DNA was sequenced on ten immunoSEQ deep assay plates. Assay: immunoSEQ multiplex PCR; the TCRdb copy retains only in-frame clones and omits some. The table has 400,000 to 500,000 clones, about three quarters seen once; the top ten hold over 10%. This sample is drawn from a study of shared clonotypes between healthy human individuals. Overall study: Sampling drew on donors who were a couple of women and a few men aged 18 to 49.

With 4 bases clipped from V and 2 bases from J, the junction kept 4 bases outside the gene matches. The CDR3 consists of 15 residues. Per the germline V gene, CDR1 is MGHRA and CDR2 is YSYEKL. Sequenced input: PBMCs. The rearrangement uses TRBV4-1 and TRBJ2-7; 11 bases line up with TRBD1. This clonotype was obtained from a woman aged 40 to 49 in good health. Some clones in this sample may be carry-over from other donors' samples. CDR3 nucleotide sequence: TGCGCCAGCAGCCCAGGGACAGGGGGTACCTACGAGCAGTACTTC. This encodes CASSPGTGGTYEQYF.